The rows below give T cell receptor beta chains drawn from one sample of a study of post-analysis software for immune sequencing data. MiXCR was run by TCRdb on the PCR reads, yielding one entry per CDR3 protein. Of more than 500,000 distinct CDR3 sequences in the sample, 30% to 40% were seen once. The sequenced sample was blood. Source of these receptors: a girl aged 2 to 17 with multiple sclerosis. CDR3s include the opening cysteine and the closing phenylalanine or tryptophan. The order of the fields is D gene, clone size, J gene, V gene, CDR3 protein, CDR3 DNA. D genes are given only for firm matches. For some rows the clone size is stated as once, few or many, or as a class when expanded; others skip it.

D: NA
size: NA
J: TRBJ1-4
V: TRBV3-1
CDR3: CASNHAGGEKLFF
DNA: TGTGCCAGCAACCACGCGGGCGGGGAAAAACTGTTTTTT

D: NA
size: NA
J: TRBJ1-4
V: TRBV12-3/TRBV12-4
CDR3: CASSFRGPNEKLFF
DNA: TGTGCCAGCAGTTTTAGGGGCCCTAATGAAAAACTGTTTTTT

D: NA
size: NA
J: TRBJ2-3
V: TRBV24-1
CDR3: CATSDFADTQYF
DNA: TGTGCCACCAGTGATTTTGCAGATACGCAGTATTTT

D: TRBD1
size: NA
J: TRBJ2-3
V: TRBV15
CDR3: CATSMNRGTDTQYF
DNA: TGTGCCACCAGCATGAACAGGGGGACAGATACGCAGTATTTT

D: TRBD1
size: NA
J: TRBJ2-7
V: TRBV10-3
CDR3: CAISESGLGTGAPYEQYF
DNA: TGTGCCATCAGTGAGTCGGGGTTAGGGACAGGGGCCCCCTACGAGCAGTACTTC

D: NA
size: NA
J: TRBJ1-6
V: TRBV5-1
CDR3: CASSIGVPNSPLHF
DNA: TGCGCCAGCAGCATAGGGGTGCCTAATTCACCCCTCCACTTT

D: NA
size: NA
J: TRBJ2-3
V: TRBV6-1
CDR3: CASSGWGRDGTDTQYF
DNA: TGTGCCAGCAGTGGGTGGGGGAGAGACGGCACAGATACGCAGTATTTT

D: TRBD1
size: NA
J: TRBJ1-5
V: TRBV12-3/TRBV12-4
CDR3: CASSPWTGKGNQPQHF
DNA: TGTGCCAGCAGTCCCTGGACAGGGAAGGGCAATCAGCCCCAGCATTTT

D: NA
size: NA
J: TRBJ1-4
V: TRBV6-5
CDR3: CASSSQVATNEKRFF
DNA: TGTGCCAGCAGTTCACAGGTCGCAACTAATGAAAAACGGTTTTTT

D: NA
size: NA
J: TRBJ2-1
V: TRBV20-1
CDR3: CSALTRLYNEQFF
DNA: TGCAGTGCCCTGACTAGGCTCTACAATGAGCAGTTCTTC

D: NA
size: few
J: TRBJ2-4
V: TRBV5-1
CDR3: CASSLVQGRNIQYF
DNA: TGCGCCAGCAGCTTGGTACAGGGCAGAAACATTCAGTACTTC

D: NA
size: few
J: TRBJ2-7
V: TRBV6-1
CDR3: CASSEYRVGDEQYF
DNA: TGTGCCAGCAGTGAATATAGGGTCGGGGACGAGCAGTACTTC

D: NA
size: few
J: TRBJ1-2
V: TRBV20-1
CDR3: CSARDNLGGPDSYGYTF
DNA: TGCAGTGCTAGAGATAATTTGGGTGGGCCGGACTCCTATGGCTACACCTTC

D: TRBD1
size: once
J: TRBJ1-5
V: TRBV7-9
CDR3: CASSLVGDRGRGWLQPQHF
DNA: TGTGCCAGCAGCTTAGTTGGGGACAGGGGGCGCGGGTGGCTTCAGCCCCAGCATTTT

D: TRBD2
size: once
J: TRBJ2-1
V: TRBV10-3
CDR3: CAISEMGLAGGHEQFF
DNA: TGTGCCATCAGTGAAATGGGACTAGCGGGGGGCCATGAGCAGTTCTTC

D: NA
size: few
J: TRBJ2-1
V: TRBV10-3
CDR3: CAISEEGDEQFF
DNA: TGTGCCATCAGTGAAGAGGGCGATGAGCAGTTCTTC

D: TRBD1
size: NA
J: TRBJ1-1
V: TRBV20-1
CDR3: CSAIDLDRLNTEAFF
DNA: TGCAGTGCTATCGACCTGGACAGGTTGAACACTGAAGCTTTCTTT

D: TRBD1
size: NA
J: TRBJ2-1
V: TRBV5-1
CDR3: CASSLWDRDNEQFF
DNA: TGCGCCAGCAGCTTGTGGGACAGGGATAATGAGCAGTTCTTC

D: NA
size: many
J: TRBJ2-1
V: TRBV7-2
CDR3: CASSLRGASYNEQFF
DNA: TGTGCCAGCAGCTTACGGGGGGCCTCCTACAATGAGCAGTTCTTC

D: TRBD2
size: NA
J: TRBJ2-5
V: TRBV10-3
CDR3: CAISETSVETQYF
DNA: TGTGCCATCAGTGAGACTAGCGTGGAGACCCAGTACTTC

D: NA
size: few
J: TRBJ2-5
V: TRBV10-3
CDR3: CAISESRPPETQYF
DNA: TGTGCCATCAGTGAGTCCAGACCGCCGGAGACCCAGTACTTC

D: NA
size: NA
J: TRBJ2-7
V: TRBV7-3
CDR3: CASSAILRPLVREYEQYF
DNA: TGTGCCAGCAGCGCAATTTTGAGGCCACTGGTAAGAGAGTACGAGCAGTACTTC

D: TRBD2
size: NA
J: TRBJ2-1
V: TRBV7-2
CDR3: CASSPLFSGGAQFF
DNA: TGTGCCAGCAGCCCCCTCTTTAGCGGGGGCGCACAGTTCTTC

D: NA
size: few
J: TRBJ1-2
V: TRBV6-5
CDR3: CASRTGLGGYTF
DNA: TGTGCCAGCAGAACGGGTTTAGGGGGCTACACCTTC

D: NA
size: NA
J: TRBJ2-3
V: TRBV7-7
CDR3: CASSFWSGRGDDTQYF
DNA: TGTGCCAGCAGCTTTTGGAGCGGCAGGGGGGACGATACGCAGTATTTT

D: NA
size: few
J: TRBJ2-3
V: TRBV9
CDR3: CASSYRDTDTQYF
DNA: TGTGCCAGCAGCTACCGAGACACAGATACGCAGTATTTT

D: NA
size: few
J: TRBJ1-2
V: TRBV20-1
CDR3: CSARDQPGNGYTF
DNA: TGCAGTGCTAGAGATCAGCCGGGGAATGGCTACACCTTC

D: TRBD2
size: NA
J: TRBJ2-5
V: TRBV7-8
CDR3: CASTGTSGPMQETQYF
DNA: TGTGCCAGCACCGGGACTAGCGGGCCCATGCAAGAGACCCAGTACTTC

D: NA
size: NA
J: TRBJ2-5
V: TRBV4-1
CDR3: CASSQDGRPIQETQYF
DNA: TGCGCCAGCAGCCAAGATGGTAGGCCTATTCAAGAGACCCAGTACTTC

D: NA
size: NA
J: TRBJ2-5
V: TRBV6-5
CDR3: CASSAAVVGGTQYF
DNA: TGTGCCAGCAGTGCTGCCGTCGTTGGGGGGACCCAGTACTTC

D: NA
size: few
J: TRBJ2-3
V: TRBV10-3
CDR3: CAISEPSDTQYF
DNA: TGTGCCATCAGTGAGCCATCGGATACGCAGTATTTT